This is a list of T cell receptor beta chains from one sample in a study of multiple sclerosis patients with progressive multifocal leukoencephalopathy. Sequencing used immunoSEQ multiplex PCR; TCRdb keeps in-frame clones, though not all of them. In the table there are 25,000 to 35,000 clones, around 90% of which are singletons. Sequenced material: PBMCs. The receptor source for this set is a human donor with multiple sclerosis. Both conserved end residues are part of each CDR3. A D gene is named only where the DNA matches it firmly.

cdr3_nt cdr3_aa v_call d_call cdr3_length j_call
TGCGCCAGCAGCCAAGATACGTCCCGGGGAAGCACTGAAGCTTTCTTT CASSQDTSRGSTEAFF TRBV4-3 . 16 TRBJ1-1
TGTGCCAGCAGCCAGAAAAGGGGGGCGAGAGGAGCTTTCTTT CASSQKRGARGAFF TRBV14 . 14 TRBJ1-1
TGCAGCGCGTTGACAGGGGGCTCGCATGGCTACACCTTC CSALTGGSHGYTF TRBV29-1 TRBD1 13 TRBJ1-2
TGTGCCAGCAGCTCCTCAGGGGATCTGGGCTATGGCTACACCTTC CASSSSGDLGYGYTF TRBV7-6 . 15 TRBJ1-2
TGTGCCAGCCGAAGGACGCGGGAATTTGGCTACGAGCAGTACTTC CASRRTREFGYEQYF TRBV6-5 . 15 TRBJ2-7
TGTGCCAGCAGCTTGGTGACAGGGAGCACCGGGGAGCTGTTTTTT CASSLVTGSTGELFF TRBV5-6 TRBD1 15 TRBJ2-2
TGTGCCAGCAGCCCAGGGGGATCTAACTATGGCTACACCTTC CASSPGGSNYGYTF TRBV14 TRBD1 14 TRBJ1-2
TGTGCCAGCAGCACCGGGACAGGCAATCAGCCCCAGCATTTT CASSTGTGNQPQHF TRBV7-9 TRBD1 14 TRBJ1-5
TGTGCCTGGACAGGGGGAAACACTGAAGCTTTCTTT CAWTGGNTEAFF TRBV30 TRBD1 12 TRBJ1-1
TGTGCTAGTGGTTTGGAACAGGGAATGCTGATTTGGCAGTACTTC CASGLEQGMLIWQYF TRBV12-5 . 15 TRBJ2-7
TGCGCCAGCAGCTTTCTCAGGGGGGAAGAGACCCAGTACTTC CASSFLRGEETQYF TRBV5-1 . 14 TRBJ2-5
TGCAGTGCTCTGATCGAGACCCAGTACTTC CSALIETQYF TRBV20-1 . 10 TRBJ2-5
TGTGCCAGAACGGACAGGGGGGACGAGCAGTACTTC CARTDRGDEQYF TRBV5-3 TRBD1 12 TRBJ2-7
TGCGCCAGCAGTGAGTCGGCAGGGGGCAGAAATACGCAGTATTTT CASSESAGGRNTQYF TRBV10-1 TRBD1 15 TRBJ2-3
TGTGCCAGCAGAGCCCCCTCAACTAGCGGGAAACACAATGAGCAGTTCTTC CASRAPSTSGKHNEQFF TRBV7-9 TRBD2 17 TRBJ2-1
TGTGCCAGCAGCGTCGGGGGGGCTTTTTCTGGAAACACCATATATTTT CASSVGGAFSGNTIYF TRBV9 . 16 TRBJ1-3
TGTGCCAGCTTAGCGGGGGACCCACGGAATGAGCAGTTCTTC CASLAGDPRNEQFF TRBV28 TRBD2 14 TRBJ2-1
TGTGCCAGCAGCCAAGACACAGCCTGGGACTATGGCTACACCTTC CASSQDTAWDYGYTF TRBV4-2 . 15 TRBJ1-2
TGTGCCAGTAGGATGGAGGGAGCTGGCTCCTATAATTCACCCCTCCACTTT CASRMEGAGSYNSPLHF TRBV19 . 17 TRBJ1-6
TGTGCCAGCAGGCCAAATATCGGGACAGAAGCTTTCTTT CASRPNIGTEAFF TRBV7-6 . 13 TRBJ1-1
TGCAGCGTTGCCTCCGGGACGGCGACCGGGGAGCTGTTTTTT CSVASGTATGELFF TRBV29-1 . 14 TRBJ2-2
TGCGCCAGCAGGAGGACCGGTGACTCTAACACCATATATTTT CASRRTGDSNTIYF TRBV5-1 . 14 TRBJ1-3